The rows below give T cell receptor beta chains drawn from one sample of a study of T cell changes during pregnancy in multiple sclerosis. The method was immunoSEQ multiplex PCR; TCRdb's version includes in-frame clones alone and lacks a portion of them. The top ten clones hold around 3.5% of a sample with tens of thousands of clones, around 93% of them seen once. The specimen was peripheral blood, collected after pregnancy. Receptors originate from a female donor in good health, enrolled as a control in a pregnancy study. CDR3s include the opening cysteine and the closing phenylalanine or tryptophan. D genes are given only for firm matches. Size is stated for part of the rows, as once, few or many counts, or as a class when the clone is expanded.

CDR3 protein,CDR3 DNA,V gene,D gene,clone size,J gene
CASSLAPGDINTIYF,TGCGCCAGCAGCTTGGCGCCAGGGGATATAAACACCATATATTTT,TRBV5-1,-,-,TRBJ1-3
CASSSARGEKLFF,TGTGCCAGCAGTTCAGCCAGGGGAGAAAAACTGTTTTTT,TRBV5-5,-,-,TRBJ1-4
CASSLGQGHTEAFF,TGCGCCAGCAGCTTGGGACAGGGGCACACTGAAGCTTTCTTT,TRBV5-1,TRBD1,-,TRBJ1-1
CASSPTGGTPYEQYF,TGTGCCAGCAGTCCGACAGGGGGAACCCCCTACGAGCAGTACTTC,TRBV6-5,TRBD1,-,TRBJ2-7
CASSLTGQVKFSGANVLTF,TGTGCCAGCAGCCTCACAGGACAGGTTAAATTCTCTGGGGCCAACGTCCTGACTTTC,TRBV9,TRBD1,-,TRBJ2-6
CASSETSGSYNEQFF,TGTGCCAGCAGTGAGACTAGCGGGAGTTACAATGAGCAGTTCTTC,TRBV6-4,TRBD2,-,TRBJ2-1
CASSFNTGPGLARYEQFF,TGTGCCAGCAGCTTCAACACGGGGCCGGGACTAGCGCGCTATGAGCAGTTCTTC,TRBV5-6,TRBD2,-,TRBJ2-1
CSVEATGEEAFF,TGCAGCGTTGAAGCTACCGGGGAGGAGGCTTTCTTT,TRBV29-1,-,few,TRBJ1-1
CASSPTGGLYEQYF,TGTGCCAGCAGCCCGACAGGGGGACTTTACGAGCAGTACTTC,TRBV7-9,TRBD1,-,TRBJ2-7
CASSLTGLGSGVTQYF,TGTGCCAGCAGCCTGACGGGACTTGGGTCAGGCGTTACGCAGTATTTT,TRBV5-6,-,-,TRBJ2-3
CASSPSAGGSSYEQYF,TGTGCCAGCAGCCCCTCGGCTGGCGGGAGCTCCTACGAGCAGTACTTC,TRBV9,TRBD2,-,TRBJ2-7
CASRRHNEQFF,TGTGCCAGCAGGCGTCACAATGAGCAGTTCTTC,TRBV27,-,-,TRBJ2-1
CASNQSPNTEAFF,TGTGCCAGCAATCAGTCCCCGAACACTGAAGCTTTCTTT,TRBV5-5,-,-,TRBJ1-1
CASSQDPAGNYGYTF,TGCGCCAGCAGCCAAGATCCCGCAGGAAACTATGGCTACACCTTC,TRBV4-1,-,-,TRBJ1-2
CALGRSGETQYF,TGTGCCCTGGGGAGGTCGGGAGAGACCCAGTACTTC,TRBV6-5,-,-,TRBJ2-5
CSVEDDVSGATYEQYF,TGCAGCGTTGAAGATGATGTAAGCGGAGCGACGTACGAGCAGTACTTC,TRBV29-1,-,once,TRBJ2-7
CASSLERGGRGADTQYF,TGCGCCAGCAGCCTCGAGCGGGGGGGCCGCGGGGCAGATACGCAGTATTTT,TRBV4-3,TRBD2,-,TRBJ2-3
CAWSLSERKSNQPQHF,TGTGCCTGGAGCCTAAGCGAGCGGAAAAGCAATCAGCCCCAGCATTTT,TRBV30,-,-,TRBJ1-5
CASSQDSAGGRTDTQYF,TGCGCCAGCAGCCAAGATTCAGCAGGGGGCCGGACAGATACGCAGTATTTT,TRBV4-3,TRBD1,-,TRBJ2-3
CASSEANPSSSYEQYF,TGTGCCAGCAGTGAAGCGAACCCTTCGAGCTCCTACGAGCAGTACTTC,TRBV6-1,-,-,TRBJ2-7
CASSYGAGGHTDTQYF,TGTGCCAGCAGTTACGGAGCGGGAGGGCACACAGATACGCAGTATTTT,TRBV6-5,TRBD2,-,TRBJ2-3
CASSWDRGGMGF,TGTGCCAGCTCATGGGACAGGGGAGGGATGGGTTTC,TRBV2,TRBD1,-,TRBJ1-2
CASSLQGPANIQYF,TGTGCCAGCAGCCTACAGGGGCCAGCGAACATTCAGTACTTC,TRBV6-5,TRBD1,-,TRBJ2-4
CAISESGAGQETQYF,TGTGCCATCAGTGAGTCCGGCGCGGGTCAAGAGACCCAGTACTTC,TRBV10-3,-,once,TRBJ2-5
CASSSVAGLNEQFF,TGTGCCAGCAGCTCAGTGGCGGGCCTAAATGAGCAGTTCTTC,TRBV7-2,-,-,TRBJ2-1
CASSERGSLSYNEQFF,TGTGCCAGCAGTGAACGGGGGTCCCTCTCCTACAATGAGCAGTTCTTC,TRBV2,-,-,TRBJ2-1
CASSNFREGNEKLFF,TGTGCCAGCAGCAACTTTCGGGAGGGGAATGAAAAACTGTTTTTT,TRBV9,-,-,TRBJ1-4
CASRYSGGINGELFF,TGTGCCAGCAGATACAGCGGGGGGATAAACGGGGAGCTGTTTTTT,TRBV6-4,TRBD2,-,TRBJ2-2
CASSVAPQGVYTIYF,TGTGCCAGCAGCGTAGCTCCCCAGGGGGTATACACCATATATTTT,TRBV9,TRBD1,few,TRBJ1-3
CSAEEGSGANVLTF,TGCAGCGCCGAGGAGGGATCTGGGGCCAACGTCCTGACTTTC,TRBV29-1,-,-,TRBJ2-6
CASSVRDRGRGDGYTF,TGTGCCAGCAGTGTACGGGACAGGGGGCGTGGAGATGGCTACACCTTC,TRBV2,TRBD1,-,TRBJ1-2
CASTQQKGLNNEQFF,TGTGCCAGCACCCAACAAAAGGGACTGAACAATGAGCAGTTCTTC,TRBV7-2,-,few,TRBJ2-1
CASSQDNGGGIYGYTF,TGCGCCAGCAGCCAAGATAACGGCGGGGGGATCTATGGCTACACCTTC,TRBV4-3,-,-,TRBJ1-2
CASSPNTPSGGAPDTQYF,TGTGCCAGCAGCCCGAATACCCCTAGCGGGGGGGCCCCAGATACGCAGTATTTT,TRBV7-3,TRBD2,-,TRBJ2-3
CASSLGRGTEAFF,TGTGCCAGCAGCTTAGGCCGGGGCACTGAAGCTTTCTTT,TRBV13,-,-,TRBJ1-1
CASSMTVNTEAFF,TGTGCCAGCAGCATGACTGTGAACACTGAAGCTTTCTTT,TRBV6-6,-,-,TRBJ1-1
CASSWVSFSYNEQFF,TGTGCCAGCAGCTGGGTTAGCTTCTCCTACAATGAGCAGTTCTTC,TRBV7-9,-,-,TRBJ2-1
CASSSAFGDEAFF,TGTGCCAGCAGTTCGGCGTTCGGGGATGAAGCTTTCTTT,TRBV2,-,-,TRBJ1-1
CASGSGANEKLFF,TGTGCCAGCGGGAGCGGGGCTAATGAAAAACTGTTTTTT,TRBV9,-,-,TRBJ1-4
CASSSPSGGGGYGYTF,TGTGCCAGCAGTTCCCCATCAGGCGGGGGCGGCTATGGCTACACCTTC,TRBV28,-,-,TRBJ1-2
CASSSQIATYEQYF,TGTGCCAGCAGCAGCCAAATTGCAACCTACGAGCAGTACTTC,TRBV7-2,-,-,TRBJ2-7
CASSRGTQGSNQPQHF,TGTGCCAGCAGCCGGGGGACACAGGGGAGCAATCAGCCCCAGCATTTT,TRBV6-6,TRBD1,once,TRBJ1-5
CSVADRTGSPLHF,TGCAGCGTCGCGGACAGGACTGGTTCACCCCTCCACTTT,TRBV29-1,TRBD1,-,TRBJ1-6
CASSNSRGGAYNEQFF,TGTGCCAGCAGTAACTCTAGGGGGGGTGCCTACAATGAGCAGTTCTTC,TRBV6-6,-,once,TRBJ2-1
CASSQGLAGGYEQYF,TGTGCCAGCAGCCAAGGACTAGCGGGGGGCTACGAGCAGTACTTC,TRBV4-2,TRBD2,-,TRBJ2-7
CASSVGGSLIYEQYF,TGTGCCAGCAGCGTAGGTGGTAGTCTTATCTACGAGCAGTACTTC,TRBV9,-,-,TRBJ2-7
CASSLTGTGGEGDGYTF,TGTGCCAGCAGCTTGACCGGGACAGGGGGCGAAGGGGATGGCTACACCTTC,TRBV5-4,TRBD1,-,TRBJ1-2
CAISERGGDYGYTF,TGTGCCATCAGTGAGCGGGGGGGGGACTATGGCTACACCTTC,TRBV10-3,-,-,TRBJ1-2
CASSFWWRRQNTDTQYF,TGTGCCAGCAGCTTTTGGTGGCGGAGGCAAAACACAGATACGCAGTATTTT,TRBV5-6,-,-,TRBJ2-3
CASSIGTLARGKNIQYF,TGTGCCAGTAGTATTGGAACACTCGCTAGGGGCAAAAACATTCAGTACTTC,TRBV19,-,-,TRBJ2-4
CASSYSNRGLPGELFF,TGTGCCAGCAGTTACTCGAACAGGGGGCTACCCGGGGAGCTGTTTTTT,TRBV6-5,TRBD1,-,TRBJ2-2
CASSFRGGDHEQYF,TGTGCCAGCAGCTTCCGGGGGGGGGACCACGAGCAGTACTTC,TRBV9,TRBD2,-,TRBJ2-7
CATSRDRGEQYF,TGTGCCACCAGCAGAGATAGGGGGGAGCAGTACTTC,TRBV15,-,-,TRBJ2-7
CASSLAEGYEQYF,TGTGCCAGCAGCTTGGCGGAAGGCTACGAGCAGTACTTC,TRBV11-3,-,-,TRBJ2-7
CASSQGGDHPYEQYF,TGTGCCAGCAGCCAAGGGGGGGACCACCCCTACGAGCAGTACTTC,TRBV4-2,-,-,TRBJ2-7